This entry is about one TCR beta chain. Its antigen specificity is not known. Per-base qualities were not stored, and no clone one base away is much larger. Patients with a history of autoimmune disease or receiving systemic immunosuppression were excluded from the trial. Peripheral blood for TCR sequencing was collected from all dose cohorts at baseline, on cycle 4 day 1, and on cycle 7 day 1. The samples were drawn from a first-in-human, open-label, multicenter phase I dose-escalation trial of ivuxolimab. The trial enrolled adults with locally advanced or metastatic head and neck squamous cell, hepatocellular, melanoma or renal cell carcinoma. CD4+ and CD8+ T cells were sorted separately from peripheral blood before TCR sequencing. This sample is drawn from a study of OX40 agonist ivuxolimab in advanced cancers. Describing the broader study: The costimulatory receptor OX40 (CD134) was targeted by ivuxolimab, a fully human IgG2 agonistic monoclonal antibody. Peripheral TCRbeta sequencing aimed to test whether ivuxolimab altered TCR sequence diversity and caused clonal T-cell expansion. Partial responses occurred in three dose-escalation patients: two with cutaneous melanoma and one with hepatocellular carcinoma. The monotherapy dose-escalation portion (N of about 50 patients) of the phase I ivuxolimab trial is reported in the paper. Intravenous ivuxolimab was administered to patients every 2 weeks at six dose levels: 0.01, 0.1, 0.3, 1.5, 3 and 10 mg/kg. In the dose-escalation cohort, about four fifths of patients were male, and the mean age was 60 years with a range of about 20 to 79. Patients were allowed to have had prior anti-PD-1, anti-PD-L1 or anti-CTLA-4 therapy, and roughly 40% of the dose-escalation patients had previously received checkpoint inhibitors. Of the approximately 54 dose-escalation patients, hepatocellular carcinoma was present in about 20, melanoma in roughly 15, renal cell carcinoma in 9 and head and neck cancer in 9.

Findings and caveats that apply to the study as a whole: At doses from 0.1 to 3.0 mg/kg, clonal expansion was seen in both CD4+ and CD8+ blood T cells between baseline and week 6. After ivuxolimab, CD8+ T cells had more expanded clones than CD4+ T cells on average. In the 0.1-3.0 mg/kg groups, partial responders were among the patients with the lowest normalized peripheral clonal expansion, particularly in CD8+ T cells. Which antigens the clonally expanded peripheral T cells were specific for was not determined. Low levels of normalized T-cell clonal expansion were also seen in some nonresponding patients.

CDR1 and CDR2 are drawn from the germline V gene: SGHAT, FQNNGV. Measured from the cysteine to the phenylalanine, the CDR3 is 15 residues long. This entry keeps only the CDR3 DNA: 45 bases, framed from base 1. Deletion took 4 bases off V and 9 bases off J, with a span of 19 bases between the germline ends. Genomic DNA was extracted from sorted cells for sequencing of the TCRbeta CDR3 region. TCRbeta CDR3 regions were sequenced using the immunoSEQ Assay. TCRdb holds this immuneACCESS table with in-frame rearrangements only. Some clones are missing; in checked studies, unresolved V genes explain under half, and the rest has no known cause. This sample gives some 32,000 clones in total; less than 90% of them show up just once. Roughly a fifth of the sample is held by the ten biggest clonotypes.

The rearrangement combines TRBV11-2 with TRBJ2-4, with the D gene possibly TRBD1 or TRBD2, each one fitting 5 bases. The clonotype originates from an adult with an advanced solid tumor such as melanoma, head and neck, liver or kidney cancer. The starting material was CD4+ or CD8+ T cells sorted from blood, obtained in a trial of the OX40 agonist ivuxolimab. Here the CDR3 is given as CASSSLGEPASIQYF. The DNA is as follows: TGTGCCAGCAGCTCTTTGGGGGAGCCTGCGAGCATTCAGTACTTC.